The 16 T cell receptor beta chains below come from one sample, sequenced in a study of a mutant IDH1 vaccine in newly diagnosed glioma. Time point specified: week 5, during vaccination. Topical imiquimod was applied with each vaccine dose, which held 300 ug of mutant IDH1 20-mer peptide. Profiling relied on immunoSEQ multiplex PCR, and the TCRdb table lists in-frame clones only, not all of them. The sample lists around 58,000 clones, 75% to 85% occurring once. No antigen has been identified for these receptors. The sample here was PBMCs, taken from a glioma patient whose treatment included an IDH1 peptide vaccine. These receptors were obtained from a man aged 25-45 years with glioma.

This clone is a singleton in its sample. The V gene is TRBV14, the J gene TRBJ2-2; possibly TRBD1 for D (5 bases). Trimming shortened V by 4 bases and J by 5 bases, and 11 bases separated the two germline ends. CDR3 size: 14 residues. Germline V gene data show CDR1 as SGHDN and CDR2 as FVKESK. The CDR3 here is CASSLRQRTGELFF. The CDR3 DNA reads TGTGCCAGCAGCCTCCGACAGAGGACCGGGGAGCTGTTTTTT.

The J gene is TRBJ2-7, the V gene TRBV6-5; D gene uncertain. This CDR3 comprises 12 residues. Trimming stripped 5 bases from V and 6 bases from J, with 11 bases between. CDR1 MNHEY and CDR2 SVGAGI come from the germline V gene. CDR3 bases: TGTGCCAGCAGTCGCTCGTACAGCGAGCAGTACTTC. This sequence encodes CASSRSYSEQYF.

This clone showed up just a few times. V is TRBV4-2 and J is TRBJ1-5; maybe TRBD1 (6 bases). The ends were cut back, 1 base at V and 7 bases at J, with 11 bases in the middle. Germline CDR1 and CDR2: LGHNA and YNFKEQ. The CDR3 is 14 residues long. The chain's CDR3 is CASSQGGARQPQHF. The CDR3, as DNA: TGTGCCAGCAGCCAAGGGGGGGCGCGGCAGCCCCAGCATTTT.

The CDR3 loop reads CASSPTGPNEKLFF. CDR3 sequence (DNA): TGTGCCAGCTCACCGACAGGGCCTAATGAAAAACTGTTTTTT. The J gene is TRBJ1-4, the V gene TRBV18; 7 bases are a match to TRBD1. The germline V gene has CDR1 KGHSH and CDR2 LQKENI. The CDR3 covers 14 residues. Trimming took 3 bases from V and 3 from J; bases not matched to a gene: 1.

This rearrangement joins TRBV2 to TRBJ1-5, with 8 nucleotides matching TRBD1. From germline, CDR1 is SNHLY and CDR2 FYNNEI. V lost 4 bases and J lost 5; bases outside the gene matches: 4. This CDR3 spans 14 amino acids. CDR3 sequence: CASSAETGDQPQHF. The CDR3 coding sequence is TGTGCCAGCAGTGCTGAGACAGGGGATCAGCCCCAGCATTTT. Based on the CDR3 plus reference TRBV2 and TRBJ1-5, the full variable domain is EPEVTQTPSHQVTQMGQEVILRCVPISNHLYFYWYRQILGQKVEFLVSFYNNEISEKSEIFDDQFSVERPDGSNFTLKIRSTKLEDSAMYFCASSAETGDQPQHFGDGTRLSIL.

V gene TRBV6-5 combines with J gene TRBJ2-5; D possibly matches TRBD1 or TRBD2 (5 bases each). The germline V gene has CDR1 MNHEY and CDR2 SVGAGI. The CDR3 covers 14 residues. Trimming took off 2 bases at V and 5 bases at J, with 12 bases between the two ends. The CDR3 nucleotides are TGTGCCAGCAGTTACCTCGGGGCACGGGAGACCCAGTACTTC. It encodes CASSYLGARETQYF.

The chain links TRBV21-1 to TRBJ1-2; the table calls TRBD1, which could not be checked here. TRBV21-1 is a documented pseudogene. The CDR3 consists of 12 residues. CDR3 amino acids: CAIGQGLDGYTF. For the CDR3, the DNA is TGTGCCATCGGACAGGGACTGGATGGCTACACCTTC.

The chain is built from TRBV7-9 and TRBJ1-3, with D uncertain. CDR3 size: 14 residues. V lost 1 base and J lost 0, with 4 bases in between. CDR1 is SEHNR, CDR2 FQNEAQ, per germline (reference sequence). As DNA, the CDR3 is TGTGCCAGCAGCTTAGGAAGCTCTGGAAACACCATATATTTT. The encoded protein is CASSLGSSGNTIYF.

The chain's CDR3 is CASSLSAGTIYNEQFF. CDR3 DNA: TGTGCCAGCAGCTTATCGGCTGGGACGATCTACAATGAGCAGTTCTTC. The chain recombines TRBV7-9 with TRBJ2-1; tentatively, D is TRBD1 or TRBD2 (5 bases each). Trimming took 2 bases from V and 3 from J, leaving 14 bases between them. In germline, CDR1 is SEHNR, CDR2 FQNEAQ (reference sequence). This CDR3 comprises 16 residues.

The rearrangement links TRBV19 to TRBJ1-2; D uncertain. This CDR3 is built from 10 residues. The germline CDR1 and CDR2 sequences are LNHDA and SQIVND (reference sequence). V gave up 8 bases and J gave up 4 bases, with 5 bases separating them. As DNA, the CDR3 is TGTGCCAGTTCGGGCTATGGCTACACCTTC. It yields the protein CASSGYGYTF. Full variable domain (outside the CDR3, taken from reference TRBV19 and TRBJ1-2): DGGITQSPKYLFRKEGQNVTLSCEQNLNHDAMYWYRQDPGQGLRLIYYSQIVNDFQKGDIAEGYSVSREKKESFPLTVTSAQKNPTAFYLCASSGYGYTFGSGTRLTVV.

The V gene is TRBV7-2, the J gene TRBJ2-7; D perhaps matches TRBD2 (6 bases). The CDR3 extends over 14 amino acids. V gave up 5 bases and J gave up 0 bases, with 11 bases separating them. Germline V CDR1 and CDR2: SGHTA, FQGNSA. CDR3 sequence reads: CASSPVGGSYEQYF. The CDR3 bases are TGTGCCAGCAGCCCGGTGGGGGGCTCCTACGAGCAGTACTTC.

The sample holds a few counts of this clone. The chain links TRBV2 to TRBJ1-1; D unresolved. Germline V gene sequence: CDR1 SNHLY, CDR2 FYNNEI. The CDR3 is made up of 13 amino acids. Trimming removed 5 bases from V and 1 base from J, with 8 bases in between. CDR3 coding DNA: TGTGCCAGCAGTCAGGATTCGAACACTGAAGCTTTCTTT. It specifies CASSQDSNTEAFF.

A single count supports this clone. The chain carries TRBV27 and TRBJ2-1; 11 bases are shared with TRBD2. Per the germline V gene, CDR1 is MNHEY and CDR2 is SMNVEV (reference sequence). V lost 3 bases and J lost 6; bases outside the gene matches: 4. CDR3 size: 15 residues. CDR3 amino acids: CASSLLAGGGNEQFF. In nucleotides, the CDR3 is TGTGCCAGCAGTTTGCTAGCGGGGGGTGGCAATGAGCAGTTCTTC.

This clone was detected only once. This sequence joins TRBV25-1 and TRBJ2-1, with 7 bases identical to TRBD1. This CDR3 region has 14 residues. Germline V CDR1 and CDR2: MGHDK, SYGVNS. After removal of 5 bases from V and 4 bases from J, the junction contained 5 bases not matched to a gene. The CDR3 nucleotides are TGTGCCAGCAGTATCGGGACAGCATACAATGAGCAGTTCTTC. Its protein is CASSIGTAYNEQFF. Filled out from reference TRBV25-1 and TRBJ2-1, the complete variable domain reads EADIYQTPRYLVIGTGKKITLECSQTMGHDKMYWYQQDPGMELHLIHYSYGVNSTEKGDLSSESTVSRIRTEHFPLTLESARPSHTSQYLCASSIGTAYNEQFFGPGTRLTVL.

This clone showed up just a few times. CDR3 loop: CASSEGRNEKLFF. The CDR3 DNA follows: TGTGCCAGCAGTGAGGGACGTAATGAAAAACTGTTTTTT. The chain employs TRBV6-1 and TRBJ1-4; maybe TRBD1 (5 bases). V dropped 3 bases and J dropped 4 bases, with 6 bases sitting between them. This CDR3 has 13 amino acids. Germline CDR1 MNHNS, CDR2 SASEGT.

The chain couples TRBV11-3 to TRBJ1-2; D is uncertain. Germline V gene lookup returns CDR1 SGHNT and CDR2 YENEEA. CDR3 length equals 15 residues. Trimming shortened V by 0 bases and J by 8 bases, and 16 bases separated the two germline ends. DNA for the CDR3: TGTGCCAGCAGCTTAGATAGTCACGAAGGGTTGGGCTACACCTTC. Amino acid sequence: CASSLDSHEGLGYTF.